These T cell receptor beta chains were read from a single sample in a study of T cell responses to AZD1222 COVID-19 vaccine. TCRdb keeps only in-frame clones here, not all; method: immunoSEQ multiplex PCR. The sample yields under 300,000 clones, 93% seen once. The sample in question was peripheral blood, obtained on day 0 of AZD1222 vaccination. Receptors originate from an adult in good health. The CDR3 runs from the conserved cysteine through the conserved F or W. The D gene is left open where the match is weak. Clone size is stated in some rows and not others, as once, few, many or a class when expanded.

d_gene: TRBD1; abundance: -; v_gene: TRBV3-1/TRBV3-2; j_gene: TRBJ1-5; CDR3nt: TGTGCCAGCAGCCTGGGAAGACAGGGAAGTCAGCCCCAGCATTTT; CDR3aa: CASSLGRQGSQPQHF
d_gene: -; abundance: -; v_gene: TRBV29-1; j_gene: TRBJ2-5; CDR3nt: TGCAGCGGGAAGGGGTGGGCGTTGGTGGAGACCCAGTACTTC; CDR3aa: CSGKGWALVETQYF
d_gene: -; abundance: -; v_gene: TRBV28; j_gene: TRBJ2-7; CDR3nt: TGTGCCAGCAGCCCCGAGACCTCTATGCTGAGCTCCTACGAGCAGTACTTC; CDR3aa: CASSPETSMLSSYEQYF
d_gene: -; abundance: -; v_gene: TRBV28; j_gene: TRBJ1-1; CDR3nt: TGTGCCAGCATCACTTCGGTAAGGAACACTGAAGCTTTCTTT; CDR3aa: CASITSVRNTEAFF
d_gene: -; abundance: -; v_gene: TRBV12-2; j_gene: TRBJ1-2; CDR3nt: TGTGCAAGTCGCCCCGACGGAGACTATGGCTACACCTTC; CDR3aa: CASRPDGDYGYTF
d_gene: TRBD2; abundance: -; v_gene: TRBV14; j_gene: TRBJ2-7; CDR3nt: TGTGCCAGCAGCCAAGTTCCAGCGGGAGTCGAGCAGTACTTC; CDR3aa: CASSQVPAGVEQYF
d_gene: -; abundance: -; v_gene: TRBV19; j_gene: TRBJ1-1; CDR3nt: TGTGCCAGTAGTATCCTGAGCGACCACGGGGAAGCTTTCTTT; CDR3aa: CASSILSDHGEAFF
d_gene: -; abundance: -; v_gene: TRBV19; j_gene: TRBJ2-5; CDR3nt: TGTGCCAGTAGCGAAGCCCTGTCCTGGGGGACCCAGTACTTC; CDR3aa: CASSEALSWGTQYF
d_gene: -; abundance: -; v_gene: TRBV24-1; j_gene: TRBJ1-5; CDR3nt: TGTGCCACCAGTGATCGGGACATCGATCAGCCCCAGCATTTT; CDR3aa: CATSDRDIDQPQHF
d_gene: -; abundance: -; v_gene: TRBV4-2; j_gene: TRBJ1-5; CDR3nt: TGTGCCAGCAGCCAAGAGGGAGGGAGCAGCAATCAGCCCCAGCATTTT; CDR3aa: CASSQEGGSSNQPQHF
d_gene: -; abundance: -; v_gene: TRBV21-1; j_gene: TRBJ2-7; CDR3nt: TGTGCCAGCAAACTAGGGGTTTACGAGCAGTACTTC; CDR3aa: CASKLGVYEQYF
d_gene: -; abundance: -; v_gene: TRBV28; j_gene: TRBJ1-2; CDR3nt: TGTGCCAGCAGTTCTCGCGACGGGGGGAACTATGGCTACACCTTC; CDR3aa: CASSSRDGGNYGYTF
d_gene: -; abundance: once; v_gene: TRBV9; j_gene: TRBJ2-5; CDR3nt: TGTGCCAGCACCCCTTCCGGGGTTGAGGAGACCCAGTACTTC; CDR3aa: CASTPSGVEETQYF
d_gene: TRBD2; abundance: -; v_gene: TRBV7-3; j_gene: TRBJ2-1; CDR3nt: TGTGCCAGCAGCTTAGATCTAGCGGGTGCGAGCTCCTACAATGAGCAGTTCTTC; CDR3aa: CASSLDLAGASSYNEQFF
d_gene: -; abundance: -; v_gene: TRBV28; j_gene: TRBJ1-4; CDR3nt: TGTGCCAGCAGTTTATGGATTAATGAAAAACTGTTTTTT; CDR3aa: CASSLWINEKLFF
d_gene: TRBD1; abundance: -; v_gene: TRBV19; j_gene: TRBJ1-3; CDR3nt: TGTGCCAGTACCCAGGGGGCCTCTGGAAACACCATATATTTT; CDR3aa: CASTQGASGNTIYF
d_gene: -; abundance: -; v_gene: TRBV28; j_gene: TRBJ1-3; CDR3nt: TGTGCCAGCAGGAACTCTGGAAACACCATATATTTT; CDR3aa: CASRNSGNTIYF
d_gene: -; abundance: -; v_gene: TRBV4-1; j_gene: TRBJ1-6; CDR3nt: TGCGCCAGCAGCCAAGAAGGAAGCAGGGTGAGTTCACCCCTCCACTTT; CDR3aa: CASSQEGSRVSSPLHF
d_gene: -; abundance: -; v_gene: TRBV7-6; j_gene: TRBJ1-4; CDR3nt: TGTGCCAGCAGCTTAGAACATTCGAACGGGGCAACTAATGAAAAACTGTTTTTT; CDR3aa: CASSLEHSNGATNEKLFF
d_gene: -; abundance: -; v_gene: TRBV20-1; j_gene: TRBJ1-1; CDR3nt: TGCAGTGCTAGAGAGAACACTGAAGCTTTCTTT; CDR3aa: CSARENTEAFF
d_gene: -; abundance: -; v_gene: TRBV7-6; j_gene: TRBJ1-1; CDR3nt: TGTGCCAGCAGCTTAGTCCAAAATCAGGACCCTGAAGCTTTCTTT; CDR3aa: CASSLVQNQDPEAFF
d_gene: TRBD1; abundance: -; v_gene: TRBV6-5; j_gene: TRBJ1-1; CDR3nt: TGTGCCAGCAGGACAGGGGACATGAACACTGAAGCTTTCTTT; CDR3aa: CASRTGDMNTEAFF
d_gene: TRBD2; abundance: -; v_gene: TRBV15; j_gene: TRBJ2-1; CDR3nt: TGTGCCACCAGCAGAGATCGTGGACTAGCGGGCCTGTACAATGAGCAGTTCTTC; CDR3aa: CATSRDRGLAGLYNEQFF
d_gene: -; abundance: once; v_gene: TRBV6-6; j_gene: TRBJ2-7; CDR3nt: TGTGCCAGCAGTTACGGAACCACCTACGAGCAGTACTTC; CDR3aa: CASSYGTTYEQYF
d_gene: -; abundance: -; v_gene: TRBV6-2/TRBV6-3; j_gene: TRBJ1-5; CDR3nt: TGTGCCAGCAGTTACGCCAGGGAGCAGCCCCAGCATTTT; CDR3aa: CASSYAREQPQHF
d_gene: -; abundance: -; v_gene: TRBV5-1; j_gene: TRBJ2-3; CDR3nt: TGCGCCAGCAGCTTTGTCGGCTTAGCCTCAGATACGCAGTATTTT; CDR3aa: CASSFVGLASDTQYF
d_gene: -; abundance: -; v_gene: TRBV5-1; j_gene: TRBJ2-4; CDR3nt: TGCGCCAGCAGCTTGGAAGCGGGAAACATTCAGTACTTC; CDR3aa: CASSLEAGNIQYF
d_gene: TRBD2; abundance: once; v_gene: TRBV24-1; j_gene: TRBJ2-1; CDR3nt: TGTGCCACCAGTGATTTGTCGGGGGGCAATGAGCAGTTCTTC; CDR3aa: CATSDLSGGNEQFF
d_gene: -; abundance: -; v_gene: TRBV10-3; j_gene: TRBJ2-7; CDR3nt: TGTGCCATCAGCGCAGGTTCCTACGAGCAGTACTTC; CDR3aa: CAISAGSYEQYF
d_gene: -; abundance: -; v_gene: TRBV20-1; j_gene: TRBJ1-4; CDR3nt: TGCAGTGTCGGGCAGGGAGAAAAACTGTTTTTT; CDR3aa: CSVGQGEKLFF
d_gene: -; abundance: -; v_gene: TRBV4-2; j_gene: TRBJ2-2; CDR3nt: TGTGCCAGCAGCCAAGAGGTTATTGGGGGCACCGGGGAGCTGTTTTTT; CDR3aa: CASSQEVIGGTGELFF
d_gene: -; abundance: -; v_gene: TRBV5-5; j_gene: TRBJ1-5; CDR3nt: TGTGCCAGCAGCTTGACGGGGGCCCCCAATCAGCCCCAGCATTTT; CDR3aa: CASSLTGAPNQPQHF
d_gene: -; abundance: -; v_gene: TRBV28; j_gene: TRBJ1-6; CDR3nt: TGTGCCAGTTCCGAGGAGGATATTTCACCCCTCCACTTT; CDR3aa: CASSEEDISPLHF
d_gene: TRBD1; abundance: -; v_gene: TRBV6-2/TRBV6-3; j_gene: TRBJ2-7; CDR3nt: TGTGCCAGCAGTTACGACAGGGTCAGTTACGAGCAGTACTTC; CDR3aa: CASSYDRVSYEQYF
d_gene: -; abundance: -; v_gene: TRBV12-3/TRBV12-4; j_gene: TRBJ2-2; CDR3nt: TGTGCCAGCAGCTCCGGGACCGGGGAGCTGTTTTTT; CDR3aa: CASSSGTGELFF
d_gene: -; abundance: -; v_gene: TRBV9; j_gene: TRBJ2-7; CDR3nt: TGTGCCAGCAGCGTAGATAAGTATAGCTCCTACGAGCAGTACTTC; CDR3aa: CASSVDKYSSYEQYF
d_gene: -; abundance: -; v_gene: TRBV6-5; j_gene: TRBJ1-6; CDR3nt: TGTGCCAGCTTCGATTATAATTCACCCCTCCACTTT; CDR3aa: CASFDYNSPLHF
d_gene: -; abundance: -; v_gene: TRBV18; j_gene: TRBJ2-3; CDR3nt: TGTGCCAGCTCACCTCGTCCTAAGGGGGATACGCAGTATTTT; CDR3aa: CASSPRPKGDTQYF
d_gene: -; abundance: -; v_gene: TRBV20-1; j_gene: TRBJ1-1; CDR3nt: TGCAGTGCTAGTTCCGGGAACACTGAAGCTTTCTTT; CDR3aa: CSASSGNTEAFF
d_gene: -; abundance: -; v_gene: TRBV28; j_gene: TRBJ1-5; CDR3nt: TGTGCCAGCAGTTTAACGCCGGACAGCAATCAGCCCCAGCATTTT; CDR3aa: CASSLTPDSNQPQHF
d_gene: TRBD1; abundance: -; v_gene: TRBV11-2; j_gene: TRBJ1-4; CDR3nt: TGTGCCAGCAGTTTGGACAGGGCCTATGAAAAACTGTTTTTT; CDR3aa: CASSLDRAYEKLFF
d_gene: -; abundance: -; v_gene: TRBV4-1; j_gene: TRBJ2-1; CDR3nt: TGCGCCAGCAGCCACCACGGATTTCGAGGTTACTCCTACAATGAGCAGTTCTTC; CDR3aa: CASSHHGFRGYSYNEQFF
d_gene: -; abundance: -; v_gene: TRBV28; j_gene: TRBJ1-6; CDR3nt: TGTGCCAGCAGTTTTCAGACCGGGCCACCCCTCCACTTT; CDR3aa: CASSFQTGPPLHF